The source of this T cell receptor beta chain is a study of blood T cell repertoires in COVID-19. Looking at the study overall: There were acute and convalescent COVID-19 samples, and they came from the United States, Italy and Spain.

The ends were cut back, 3 bases at V and 2 bases at J, with 7 bases in the middle. This CDR3 spans 13 amino acids. Germline CDR1 and CDR2: SGHTA and FQGNSA. Repertoires were generated with immunoSEQ multiplex PCR, while TCRdb's copy carries only in-frame clones and drops some. The sample includes 150,000 to 200,000 clones, 80% seen only once; the top ten take around 7%. This receptor was obtained from a man aged 70-80 years with active or convalescent COVID-19. The V call is TRBV7-2, the J call TRBJ1-1; D is unclear. Sequenced: peripheral blood. CDR3 sequence (DNA): TGTGCCAGCAGCTTCGGGTTAAACACTGAAGCTTTCTTT. This codes for CASSFGLNTEAFF.